The rows below give T cell receptor beta chains drawn from one sample of a study of T cells in Graves' hyperthyroidism and ophthalmopathy. TCRdb analysed the multiplex PCR reads with MiXCR anew, one entry per CDR3 protein. Here the sample spans a few hundred thousand distinct CDR3 sequences, roughly 15% being singletons. The source material was blood. These receptors all stem from a woman in her fifties or sixties with Graves' ophthalmopathy. CDR3s include the opening cysteine and the closing phenylalanine or tryptophan. D genes are given only for firm matches. Not every row has a clone size; where given, it reads once, few, many or a size class.

many TRBJ2-2 TRBV5-1 TRBD2 TGCGCCAGCCTAGCGGGAGGGAACACCGGGGAGCTGTTTTTT CASLAGGNTGELFF
few TRBJ1-1 TRBV12-3/TRBV12-4 TRBD1 TGTGCCAGCAGAATAGCGACAGGGGCCTCGAACACTGAAGCTTTCTTT CASRIATGASNTEAFF
. TRBJ2-1 TRBV7-9 TRBD1 TGTGCCAGCAGCTTAGTTGGGACAGGGGTAAATGAGCAGTTCTTC CASSLVGTGVNEQFF
. TRBJ2-1 TRBV29-1 . TGCAGCGTTGACATAGCTGACTCCTACAATGAGCAGTTCTTC CSVDIADSYNEQFF
many TRBJ1-1 TRBV5-1 . TGCGCCAGCAGCTTCGCCTCAGGGGTGGGCACTGAAGCTTTCTTT CASSFASGVGTEAFF
few TRBJ2-5 TRBV12-3/TRBV12-4 TRBD2 TGTGCCAGCAGTTTAGAGCGGGACTCCTTTATAAGGTACTTC CASSLERDSFIRYF
many TRBJ2-7 TRBV18 TRBD2 TGTGCCAGCTCATCCGAGGGAGCGGGAACGCGGTACTTC CASSSEGAGTRYF
many TRBJ1-1 TRBV18 . TGTGCCAGCACCCTCGGGGCAGGGCAGAACACTGAAGCTTTCTTT CASTLGAGQNTEAFF
few TRBJ2-7 TRBV20-1 . TGCAGTGCTCGGGCGGGTGTCGAGCAGTACTTC CSARAGVEQYF
many TRBJ2-1 TRBV7-2 . TGTGCCAGCGGAGTATACAATGAGCAGTTCTTC CASGVYNEQFF
. TRBJ2-7 TRBV7-9 TRBD2 TGTGCCAGCAGCTTAAGTGCGACTAGCGGGACCGAGCAGTACTTC CASSLSATSGTEQYF
few TRBJ1-4 TRBV7-3 . TGTGCCAGCAGCTGCGAGAACCGGGACATTAATGAAAAACTGTTTTTT CASSCENRDINEKLFF
many TRBJ2-3 TRBV9 TRBD1 TGTGCCAGCAGCGTTCAACAGGGGGTGGCGGATACGCAGTATTTT CASSVQQGVADTQYF
many TRBJ2-3 TRBV18 . TGTGCCAGCTCACCAGGACAGGGAGGGGATACGCAGTATTTT CASSPGQGGDTQYF
few TRBJ2-7 TRBV5-6 . TGTGCCAGCAGCTCATTCACGGACGGGGCACTTTCCTACGAGCAGTACTTC CASSSFTDGALSYEQYF
. TRBJ2-1 TRBV10-3 TRBD2 TGTGCCATCAACCGGAGTAGCGGGAGTGGTGGTGAGCAGTTCTTC CAINRSSGSGGEQFF
many TRBJ1-2 TRBV28 TRBD1 TGTGCCACACCGGGACAGGGGGCGGGTGGCTACACCTTC CATPGQGAGGYTF
many TRBJ2-7 TRBV7-2 TRBD2 TGTGCCAGCAGCAAGACTAGCGGGAGCTCCTACGAGCAGTACTTC CASSKTSGSSYEQYF
many TRBJ2-1 TRBV3-1 TRBD1 TGTGCCAGCAAAGGGACAGGGTACGATGAGCAGTTCTTC CASKGTGYDEQFF
few TRBJ2-5 TRBV24-1 . TGTGCCACCAGTGAGGGCCGATCGGAGACCCAGTACTTC CATSEGRSETQYF
. TRBJ1-2 TRBV10-3 . TGTGCCATCAGTGAGCCAGACAGAGGAGGCTACACCTTC CAISEPDRGGYTF
. TRBJ1-6 TRBV10-3 . TGTGCCATCATGGGTGGGGTCCCAAATTCACCCCTCCACTTT CAIMGGVPNSPLHF
. TRBJ1-6 TRBV20-1 . TGCAGTGCGAAGTCGGGGGGCGAGGTTTCACCCCTCCACTTT CSAKSGGEVSPLHF
many TRBJ2-1 TRBV12-3/TRBV12-4 . TGTGCCAGCAGTTTAGCGCACCAGGCGGATGAGCAGTTCTTC CASSLAHQADEQFF
many TRBJ2-7 TRBV4-1 . TGCGCCAGCAGCGTCGTAGCGGAGTCCTACGAGCAGTACTTC CASSVVAESYEQYF